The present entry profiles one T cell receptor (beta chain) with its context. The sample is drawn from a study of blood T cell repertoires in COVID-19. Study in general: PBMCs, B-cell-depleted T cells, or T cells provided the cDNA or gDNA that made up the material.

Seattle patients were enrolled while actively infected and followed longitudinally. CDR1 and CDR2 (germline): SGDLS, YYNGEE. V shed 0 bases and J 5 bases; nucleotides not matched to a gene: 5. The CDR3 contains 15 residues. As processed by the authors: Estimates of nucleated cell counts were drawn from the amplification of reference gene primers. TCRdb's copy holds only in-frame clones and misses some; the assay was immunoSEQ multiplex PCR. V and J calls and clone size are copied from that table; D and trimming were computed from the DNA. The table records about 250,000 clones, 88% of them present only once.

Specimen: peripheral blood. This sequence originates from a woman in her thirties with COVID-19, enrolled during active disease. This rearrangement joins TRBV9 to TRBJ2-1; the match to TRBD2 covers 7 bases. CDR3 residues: CASSVGLADNNEQFF. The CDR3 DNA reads TGTGCCAGCAGCGTAGGGCTAGCGGATAACAATGAGCAGTTCTTC.